This TCR beta chain originates from a study of cytomegalovirus exposure and HLA in healthy donors. Study overall: The same platform used for the 666 first-cohort repertoires was also used for the 100 to 150 validation repertoires, as a later analysis reported.

Measured with immunoSEQ multiplex PCR; TCRdb has only the in-frame clones, and not every one. The data contain around 240,000 clones, almost 90% of them singletons. Germline CDR1 and CDR2: SQVTM and ANQGSEA. With V trimmed by 1 base and J by 2 bases, 5 bases remained unmatched. The CDR3 spans 15 residues. V gene TRBV29-1 combines with J gene TRBJ2-4, with 7 bases matching TRBD1. The receptor was isolated from a woman between 18 and 29 years old in good health and CMV-seronegative. Sequencing was done on a sample of PBMCs. CDR3 residues: CSVEGDSYTKNIQYF. CDR3 sequence (DNA): TGCAGCGTTGAAGGGGACAGTTATACCAAAAACATTCAGTACTTC. The variable domain in full, completed from reference TRBV29-1 and TRBJ2-4, reads SAVISQKPSRDICQRGTSLTIQCQVDSQVTMMFWYRQQPGQSLTLIATANQGSEATYESGFVIDKFPISRPNLTFSTLTVSNMSPEDSSIYLCSVEGDSYTKNIQYFGAGTRLSVL.